The following is a TCR beta chain sequence with its context. The target antigen is unknown. This sample is drawn from a study of shared clonotypes between healthy human individuals. Regarding the study as a whole: A small donor pool kept down the genetic and exposure-history diversity that was represented.

The repertoire was sequenced with immunoSEQ multiplex PCR; TCRdb's copy has only in-frame clones and lacks some. Of hundreds of thousands of clones in the sample, about 74% were seen once. The material sequenced was PBMCs. This receptor was obtained from a woman in her thirties or forties in good health. Some clones in this sample may be carry-over from other donors' samples.

The CDR3 sequence: CSAESPRVENTEAFF. Here the CDR3 DNA reads TGCAGCGCCGAAAGTCCCCGGGTCGAAAACACTGAAGCTTTCTTT. The V call is TRBV29-1, the J call TRBJ1-1, with unresolved D. The germline gives CDR1 SQVTM, CDR2 ANQGSEA. Trimming took off 7 bases at V and 2 bases at J, with 20 bases between the two ends. The CDR3 runs 15 residues.